A selection of T cell receptor beta chains follows, all from one sample in a study of T-cell memory formation after mild COVID-19. MiXCR, run by TCRdb on the 5' RACE reads, gives a single entry per CDR3 protein. The table shows hundreds of thousands of distinct CDR3 sequences, with roughly 22% occurring only once. Sequenced material: PBMCs or a T cell subset sorted from them (not recorded which). All receptors derive from an adult woman who had mild COVID-19 (a few samples of this study predate the infection). Cell type and time point are not known. Both conserved end residues are part of each CDR3. A D gene is named only where the DNA matches it firmly. Size tells how often a clone was seen (once, few, many) or the class of an expanded clone, and some rows leave it out.

D gene,V gene,J gene,clone size,CDR3 protein,CDR3 DNA
TRBD1,TRBV6-6,TRBJ2-5,.,CASSYGRAGGETQYF,TGTGCCAGCAGTTACGGGCGGGCAGGGGGAGAGACCCAGTACTTC
.,TRBV12-3/TRBV12-4,TRBJ2-3,few,CASSFSRGLDTQYF,TGTGCCAGCAGTTTTTCGCGGGGCCTGGATACGCAGTATTTT
.,TRBV3-1,TRBJ2-7,.,CASSQEGKQYF,TGTGCCAGCAGCCAAGAGGGAAAGCAGTACTTC
.,TRBV20-1,TRBJ1-5,few,CSASWGGGQPQHF,TGCAGTGCGTCCTGGGGGGGCGGTCAGCCCCAGCATTTT
.,TRBV5-6,TRBJ1-5,.,CASSLDSRNIRKSASQHF,TGTGCCAGCAGCTTGGACAGCCGAAACATACGTAAATCAGCCTCCCAGCATTTT
.,TRBV7-3,TRBJ1-1,.,CASSLKHRAVNTEAFF,TGTGCCAGCAGCCTAAAACATAGGGCCGTGAACACTGAAGCTTTCTTT
.,TRBV9,TRBJ2-3,once,CASSPLQGHDTQYF,TGTGCCAGCAGCCCCCTACAGGGACATGATACGCAGTATTTT
TRBD1,TRBV5-1,TRBJ1-4,.,CASSALQGGKLFF,TGCGCCAGCAGCGCCCTTCAGGGGGGAAAACTGTTTTTT
.,TRBV20-1,TRBJ2-7,.,CSARDRHREQYF,TGCAGTGCTAGAGATCGGCATCGCGAGCAGTACTTC
.,TRBV4-1,TRBJ2-5,few,CASSPVSGQETQYF,TGCGCCAGCAGCCCTGTGAGCGGCCAAGAGACCCAGTACTTC
TRBD1,TRBV20-1,TRBJ1-2,few,CSPSFQGAGYTF,TGCAGTCCTTCGTTCCAGGGGGCTGGCTACACCTTC
TRBD2,TRBV15,TRBJ2-5,.,CATSREGGRQETQYF,TGTGCCACCAGCAGAGAGGGAGGGCGGCAAGAGACCCAGTACTTC
.,TRBV15,TRBJ2-5,few,CATSSPPGAPRGKETQYF,TGTGCCACCAGCAGTCCGCCGGGGGCCCCGAGGGGGAAAGAGACCCAGTACTTC
.,TRBV7-2,TRBJ2-7,few,CASSRYRYEQYF,TGTGCCAGCAGTCGGTATAGGTACGAGCAGTACTTC
.,TRBV12-3/TRBV12-4,TRBJ2-6,.,CASGMMGNSGANVLTF,TGTGCCAGCGGGATGATGGGGAACTCTGGGGCCAACGTCCTGACTTTC
TRBD1,TRBV7-9,TRBJ1-1,.,CASSIGQANTEAFF,TGTGCCAGCAGCATCGGACAGGCGAACACTGAAGCTTTCTTT
.,TRBV18,TRBJ1-2,.,CASSPFSGGYTF,TGTGCCAGCTCACCATTTTCCGGTGGCTACACCTTC
.,TRBV3-1,TRBJ2-7,.,CASSPASDFSYEQYF,TGTGCCAGCAGCCCAGCTAGCGACTTCTCCTACGAGCAGTACTTC
.,TRBV5-4,TRBJ1-1,few,CASSLHTEAFF,TGTGCCAGCAGCTTACACACTGAAGCTTTCTTT
TRBD2,TRBV7-8,TRBJ2-7,.,CASSLLTSELSSYEQYF,TGTGCCAGCAGCTTGCTGACTAGCGAACTATCCTCCTACGAGCAGTACTTC
.,TRBV9,TRBJ1-4,.,CASSSGVNEKLFF,TGTGCCAGCTCCAGCGGGGTTAATGAAAAACTGTTTTTT
.,TRBV5-1,TRBJ2-5,.,CASSLEGWGETQYF,TGCGCCAGCAGCTTGGAAGGGTGGGGAGAGACCCAGTACTTC
.,TRBV20-1,TRBJ2-1,.,CSARLAYEQFF,TGCAGTGCTAGACTAGCATATGAGCAGTTCTTC
TRBD1,TRBV20-1,TRBJ1-2,.,CSARGQGQDYGYTF,TGCAGTGCCCGAGGGCAGGGACAGGACTATGGCTACACCTTC
.,TRBV18,TRBJ2-3,.,CASSPPAEVRGQYF,TGTGCCAGCTCACCACCGGCGGAGGTTCGCGGGCAGTATTTT
.,TRBV12-3/TRBV12-4,TRBJ1-2,few,CASSLASRGLRRGNYGYTF,TGTGCCAGCAGTTTAGCTAGTCGGGGCCTCCGGAGGGGTAACTATGGCTACACCTTC
.,TRBV4-2,TRBJ2-1,few,CASSQVLAVSSYNEQFF,TGTGCCAGCAGCCAAGTCTTGGCAGTAAGCTCCTACAATGAGCAGTTCTTC
TRBD1,TRBV7-6,TRBJ2-7,few,CASSLVQGDEQYF,TGTGCCAGCAGCTTAGTTCAGGGGGACGAGCAGTACTTC
.,TRBV11-2,TRBJ2-7,few,CASSHLPTLRSYEQYF,TGTGCCAGCAGCCACCTCCCAACACTTAGATCCTACGAGCAGTACTTC
TRBD1,TRBV6-6,TRBJ1-5,few,CASSYGSIGTVLVADQPQHF,TGTGCCAGCAGTTACGGGAGCATCGGGACAGTTTTAGTCGCGGATCAGCCCCAGCATTTT
TRBD1,TRBV4-1,TRBJ2-7,many,CASSQEGQGSHEQYF,TGCGCCAGCAGCCAAGAGGGACAGGGCTCCCACGAGCAGTACTTC
TRBD1,TRBV25-1,TRBJ2-1,.,CASSEVGQGRNEQFF,TGTGCCAGCAGTGAAGTTGGACAGGGTCGGAATGAGCAGTTCTTC
TRBD2,TRBV7-8,TRBJ2-2,.,CASSLETSGIDTGELFF,TGTGCCAGCAGCTTAGAGACTAGCGGGATTGACACCGGGGAGCTGTTTTTT
TRBD1,TRBV12-3/TRBV12-4,TRBJ1-1,few,CASSLQGVISEAFF,TGTGCCAGCAGTCTACAGGGGGTGATCTCTGAAGCTTTCTTT
.,TRBV18,TRBJ2-2,few,CASSPETYPNTGELFF,TGTGCCAGCTCACCCGAGACATATCCGAACACCGGGGAGCTGTTTTTT
.,TRBV24-1,TRBJ2-3,.,CATRSGVEGLQYF,TGTGCCACCAGATCCGGGGTTGAGGGCCTGCAGTATTTT
.,TRBV5-1,TRBJ2-3,.,CASSLDGLDTQYF,TGCGCCAGCAGCTTGGATGGGCTAGATACGCAGTATTTT
.,TRBV11-2,TRBJ1-1,.,CASSRPGWTEAFF,TGTGCCAGCAGCCGACCGGGGTGGACTGAAGCTTTCTTT
TRBD1,TRBV6-4,TRBJ1-2,.,CASSDSNRGDNYGYTF,TGTGCCAGCAGTGACTCAAACAGGGGGGATAACTATGGCTACACCTTC
TRBD1,TRBV20-1,TRBJ2-2,.,CSARDMAGQGANTGELFF,TGCAGTGCTAGAGATATGGCGGGACAGGGTGCGAACACCGGGGAGCTGTTTTTT
.,TRBV7-2,TRBJ2-2,.,CASSSELLNTGELFF,TGTGCCAGCAGCTCGGAACTACTGAACACCGGGGAGCTGTTTTTT
TRBD1,TRBV30,TRBJ2-2,.,CAWRGGQGTNTGELFF,TGTGCCTGGAGAGGCGGACAGGGAACGAACACCGGGGAGCTGTTTTTT
TRBD2,TRBV13,TRBJ2-1,few,CASSPAGGVPGEQFF,TGTGCCAGCAGCCCAGCGGGGGGGGTTCCAGGGGAGCAGTTCTTC
.,TRBV12-3/TRBV12-4,TRBJ2-4,few,CASSPGRKNIQYF,TGTGCCAGCAGTCCGGGACGTAAAAACATTCAGTACTTC
.,TRBV20-1,TRBJ2-3,.,CSAREWGSRADTQYF,TGCAGTGCTAGAGAATGGGGCAGTCGGGCAGATACGCAGTATTTT
.,TRBV18,TRBJ2-2,.,CASSPPGLSNTGELFF,TGTGCCAGCTCACCACCGGGACTCTCCAACACCGGGGAGCTGTTTTTT
TRBD1,TRBV20-1,TRBJ1-2,many,CSARDPGQGHGYTF,TGCAGTGCTAGAGATCCAGGACAGGGTCATGGCTACACCTTC
.,TRBV7-6,TRBJ2-1,.,CASSSPLVGANEQFF,TGTGCCAGCAGCTCGCCCTTGGTAGGGGCCAATGAGCAGTTCTTC
.,TRBV7-2,TRBJ2-5,few,CASSLALGETQYF,TGTGCCAGCAGCTTAGCTTTGGGAGAGACCCAGTACTTC
TRBD1,TRBV12-3/TRBV12-4,TRBJ1-2,.,CASSFSRGHDGYTF,TGTGCCAGCAGTTTTAGCAGGGGGCACGATGGCTACACCTTC